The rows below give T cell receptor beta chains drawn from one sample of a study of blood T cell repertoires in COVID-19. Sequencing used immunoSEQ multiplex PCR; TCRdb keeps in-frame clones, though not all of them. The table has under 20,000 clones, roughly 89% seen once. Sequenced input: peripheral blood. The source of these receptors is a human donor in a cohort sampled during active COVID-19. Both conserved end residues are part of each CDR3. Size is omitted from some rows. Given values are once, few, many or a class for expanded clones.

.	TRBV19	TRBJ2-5	CASRLTSGNAETQYF
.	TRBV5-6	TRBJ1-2	CASSLDPYGYTF
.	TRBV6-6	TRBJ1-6	CASSSADLDSPLHF
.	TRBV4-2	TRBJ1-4	CASSQEGQGAGEKLFF
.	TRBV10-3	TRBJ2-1	CATALGTSGEGSNEQFF
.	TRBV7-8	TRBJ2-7	CASSLGVGQGALIYEQYF
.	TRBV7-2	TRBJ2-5	CASSLFPGTQETQYF
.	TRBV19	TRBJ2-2	CASSATGGTGELFF
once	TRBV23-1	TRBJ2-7	CASRLTGAETYEQYF
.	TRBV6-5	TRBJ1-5	CASSDGGYQPQHF
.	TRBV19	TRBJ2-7	CASSMLAGDYEQYF
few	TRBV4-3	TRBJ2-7	CASSQDRLAGFADYEQYF
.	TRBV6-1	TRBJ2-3	CASSGVLGMGENTQYF
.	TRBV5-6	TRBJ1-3	CASRDSDFAGNTIYF
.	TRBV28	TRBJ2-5	CASKGTSGTYQETQYF
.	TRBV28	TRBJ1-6	CASSWRRGGASPLHF
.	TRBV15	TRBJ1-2	CATSRDRESYYGYTF
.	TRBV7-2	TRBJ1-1	CASSPGTGQNTEAFF
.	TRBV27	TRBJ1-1	CASSLNRGISEAFF
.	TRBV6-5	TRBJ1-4	CASSLVEEKLFF
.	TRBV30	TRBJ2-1	CAWSVRGLAYNEQFF
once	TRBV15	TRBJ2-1	CATRTSGRVEQFF